This entry is about one T cell receptor beta chain. Its antigen is currently unknown. This sample is drawn from a study of early T cells in non-severe SARS-CoV-2 infection. General study findings and limits: Database matching using VDJdb favored anti-spike CD8 responses, with private and CD4 specificities left missing.

Trimming left V 0 bases short and J 2 bases short, with 9 bases between. CDR3 length equals 14 residues. CDR1 is DFQATT and CDR2 is SNEGSKA in the germline V gene (reference sequence). MiXCR was run by TCRdb on the 5' RACE reads, yielding one entry per CDR3 protein. The table has some 120,000 distinct CDR3 sequences, under 15% seen once. This sequence originates from an adult who was a healthcare worker with PCR-confirmed SARS-CoV-2 infection or an uninfected control (not recorded which). The sample was whole blood. This chain uses TRBV20-1 with TRBJ2-3; maybe TRBD2 (6 bases). The CDR3: CSAREGLNTDTQYF. The CDR3, as DNA: TGCAGTGCTAGAGAGGGACTCAACACAGATACGCAGTATTTT.